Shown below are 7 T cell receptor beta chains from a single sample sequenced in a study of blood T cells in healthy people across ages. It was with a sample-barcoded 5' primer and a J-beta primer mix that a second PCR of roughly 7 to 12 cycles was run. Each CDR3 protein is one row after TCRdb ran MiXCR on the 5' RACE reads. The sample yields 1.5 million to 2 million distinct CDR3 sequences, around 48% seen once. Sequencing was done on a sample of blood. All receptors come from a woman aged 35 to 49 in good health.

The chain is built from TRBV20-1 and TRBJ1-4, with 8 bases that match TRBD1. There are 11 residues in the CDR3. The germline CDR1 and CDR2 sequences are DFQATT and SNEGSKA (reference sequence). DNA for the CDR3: TGCAGAACAGGGGGAAATGAAAAACTGTTTTTT. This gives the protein CRTGGNEKLFF.

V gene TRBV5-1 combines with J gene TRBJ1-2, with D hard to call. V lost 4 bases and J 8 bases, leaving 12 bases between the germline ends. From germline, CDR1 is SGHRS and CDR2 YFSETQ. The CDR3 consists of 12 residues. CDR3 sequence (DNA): TGCGCCAGCAGCCCCGCCGGGCAAGGCTACACCTTC. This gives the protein CASSPAGQGYTF. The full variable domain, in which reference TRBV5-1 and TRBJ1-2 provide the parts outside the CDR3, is KAGVTQTPRYLIKTRGQQVTLSCSPISGHRSVSWYQQTPGQGLQFLFEYFSETQRNKGNFPGRFSGRQFSNSRSEMNVSTLELGDSALYLCASSPAGQGYTFGSGTRLTVV.

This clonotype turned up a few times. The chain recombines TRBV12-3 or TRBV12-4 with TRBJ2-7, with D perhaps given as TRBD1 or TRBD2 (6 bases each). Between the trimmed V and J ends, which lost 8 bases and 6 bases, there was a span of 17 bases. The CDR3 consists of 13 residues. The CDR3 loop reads CASRNSGASEQYF. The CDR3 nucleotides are TGTGCCAGCCGAAACTCGGGGGCGAGCGAGCAGTACTTC.

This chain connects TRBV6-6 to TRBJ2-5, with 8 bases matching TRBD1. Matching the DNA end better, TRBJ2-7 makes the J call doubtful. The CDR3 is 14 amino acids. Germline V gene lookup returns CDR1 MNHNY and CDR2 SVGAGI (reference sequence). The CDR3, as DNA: TGTGCCAGCAGTTCGGGACAGGTGGTTGCCGAGCAGTACTTC. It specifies CASSSGQVVAEQYF.

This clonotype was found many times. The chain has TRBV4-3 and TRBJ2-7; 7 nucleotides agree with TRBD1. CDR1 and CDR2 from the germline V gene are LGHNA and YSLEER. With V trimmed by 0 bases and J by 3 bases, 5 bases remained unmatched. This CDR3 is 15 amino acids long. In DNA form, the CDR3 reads TGCGCCAGCAGCCAAGACACAGGGGAGCTCTACGAGCAGTACTTC. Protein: CASSQDTGELYEQYF.

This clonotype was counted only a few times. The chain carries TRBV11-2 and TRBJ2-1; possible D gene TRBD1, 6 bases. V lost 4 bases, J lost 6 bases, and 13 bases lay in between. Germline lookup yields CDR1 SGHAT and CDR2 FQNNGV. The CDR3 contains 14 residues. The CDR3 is CASSSLKGGNEQFF. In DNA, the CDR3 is TGTGCCAGCAGCTCCCTAAAAGGGGGCAATGAGCAGTTCTTC.

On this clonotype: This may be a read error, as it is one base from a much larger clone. CDR3 DNA sequence: TGTGCCAGCAGCGACCGGGACAGGGCCTACGAGCAGTACTTC. Its translation: CASSDRDRAYEQYF. This chain links TRBV7-9 with TRBJ2-7; TRBD1 matches at 9 bases. CDR3 size: 14 residues. The germline gives CDR1 SEHNR, CDR2 FQNEAQ (reference sequence). V dropped 5 bases and J dropped 2; count of bases not matched to a gene: 4.